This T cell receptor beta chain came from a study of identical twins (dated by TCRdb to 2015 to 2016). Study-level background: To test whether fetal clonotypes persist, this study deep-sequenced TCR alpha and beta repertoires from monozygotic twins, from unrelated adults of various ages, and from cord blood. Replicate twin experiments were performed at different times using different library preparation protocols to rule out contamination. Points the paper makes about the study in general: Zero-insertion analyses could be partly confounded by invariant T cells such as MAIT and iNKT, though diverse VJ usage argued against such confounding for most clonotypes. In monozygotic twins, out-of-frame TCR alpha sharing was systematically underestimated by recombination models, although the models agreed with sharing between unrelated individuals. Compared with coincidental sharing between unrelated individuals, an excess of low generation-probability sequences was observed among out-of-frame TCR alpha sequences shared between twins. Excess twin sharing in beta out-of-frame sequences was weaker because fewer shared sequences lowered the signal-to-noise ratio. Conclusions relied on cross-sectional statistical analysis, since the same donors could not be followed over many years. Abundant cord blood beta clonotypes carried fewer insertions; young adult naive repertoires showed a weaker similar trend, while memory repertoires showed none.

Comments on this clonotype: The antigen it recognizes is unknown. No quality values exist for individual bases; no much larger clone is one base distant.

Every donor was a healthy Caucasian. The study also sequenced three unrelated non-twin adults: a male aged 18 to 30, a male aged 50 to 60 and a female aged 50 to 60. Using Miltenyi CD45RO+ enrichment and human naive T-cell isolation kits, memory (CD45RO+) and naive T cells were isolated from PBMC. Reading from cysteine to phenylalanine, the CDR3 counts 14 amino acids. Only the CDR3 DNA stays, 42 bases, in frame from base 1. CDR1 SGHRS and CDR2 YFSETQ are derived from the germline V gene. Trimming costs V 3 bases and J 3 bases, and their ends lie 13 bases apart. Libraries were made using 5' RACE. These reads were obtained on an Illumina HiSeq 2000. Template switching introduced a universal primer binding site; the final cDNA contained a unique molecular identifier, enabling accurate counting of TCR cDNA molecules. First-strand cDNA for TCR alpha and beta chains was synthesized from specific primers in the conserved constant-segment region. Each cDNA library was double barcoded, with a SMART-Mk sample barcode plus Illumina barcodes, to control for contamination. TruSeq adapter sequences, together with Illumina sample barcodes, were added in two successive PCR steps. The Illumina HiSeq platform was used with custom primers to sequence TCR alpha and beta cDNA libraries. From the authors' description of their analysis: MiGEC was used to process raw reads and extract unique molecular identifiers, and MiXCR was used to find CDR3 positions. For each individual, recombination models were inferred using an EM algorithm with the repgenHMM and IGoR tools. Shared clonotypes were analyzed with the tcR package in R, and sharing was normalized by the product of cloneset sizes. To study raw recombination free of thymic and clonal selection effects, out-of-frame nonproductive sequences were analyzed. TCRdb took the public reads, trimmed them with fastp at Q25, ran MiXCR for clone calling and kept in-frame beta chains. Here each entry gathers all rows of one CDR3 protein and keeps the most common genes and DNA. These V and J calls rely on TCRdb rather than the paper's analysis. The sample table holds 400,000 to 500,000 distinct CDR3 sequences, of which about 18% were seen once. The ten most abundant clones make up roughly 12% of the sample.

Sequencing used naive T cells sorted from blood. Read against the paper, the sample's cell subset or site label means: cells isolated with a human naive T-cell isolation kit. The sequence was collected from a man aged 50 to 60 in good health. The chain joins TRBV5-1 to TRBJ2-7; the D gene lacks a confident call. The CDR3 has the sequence CASSSAVLGYEQYF. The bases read TGCGCCAGCAGCTCTGCGGTGTTGGGCTACGAGCAGTACTTC. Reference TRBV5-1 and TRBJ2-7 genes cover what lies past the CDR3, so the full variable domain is KAGVTQTPRYLIKTRGQQVTLSCSPISGHRSVSWYQQTPGQGLQFLFEYFSETQRNKGNFPGRFSGRQFSNSRSEMNVSTLELGDSALYLCASSSAVLGYEQYFGPGTRLTVT.